The clone carrying this TCR beta chain showed up just once. Repertoires were generated with immunoSEQ multiplex PCR, while TCRdb's copy carries only in-frame clones and drops some. The sample holds more than 250,000 clones; about 90% are singletons and the top ten take 1.5% to 2%. Assignment of participants to cohorts was predicated upon participant-reported clinical history. This sample is drawn from a study of blood T cell repertoires in COVID-19. The V gene's germline CDR1 is MNHNS and CDR2 SASEGT. The CDR3 length is 15 residues. V lost 1 base to trimming and J lost 7 bases; unmatched junction nucleotides: 8.

The origin of this receptor is a woman aged 18-29 years with acute COVID-19. The V call is TRBV6-1, the J call TRBJ1-2; 8 nucleotides match TRBD1. Material for sequencing was PBMCs or T cells enriched from blood (not recorded which). In DNA, the CDR3 is TGTGCCAGCAGTGAAGTGACAGGGGTTGTCAGTGGCTACACCTTC. Protein product: CASSEVTGVVSGYTF.